Presented here are 18 T cell receptor beta chains from one specimen sequenced in a study of long-term antiretroviral therapy in people with HIV. This was the immunoSEQ v3.0 assay at survey level. TCRdb's copy holds only in-frame clones and misses some; the assay was immunoSEQ multiplex PCR. The table has 35,000 to 40,000 clones, roughly 82% seen once. Source: unsorted PBMCs, taken 0.3 years after starting antiretroviral therapy. The receptors derive from a man between 18 and 29 years old with HIV.

The chain carries TRBV9 and TRBJ2-3, with 10 positions matching TRBD2. CDR1 is SGDLS and CDR2 is YYNGEE in the germline V gene. V was clipped by 4 bases and J by 1 base; unmatched bases: 9. The CDR3 is 17 residues long. As DNA, the CDR3 is TGTGCCAGCAGCACTAGTCTAGCGGGAGTGGGCACAGATACGCAGTATTTT. Translation: CASSTSLAGVGTDTQYF.

The chain uses TRBV30 and TRBJ2-3, with 7 bases fitting TRBD2. With 4 bases clipped from V and 7 bases from J, the junction kept 8 bases outside the gene matches. Germline V gives CDR1 GTSNPN, CDR2 SVGIG (reference sequence). The CDR3 is 13 amino acids. CDR3 protein: CAWNEGGPYTQYF. The CDR3 coding sequence is TGTGCCTGGAACGAGGGAGGGCCCTATACGCAGTATTTT.

The rearrangement links TRBV5-1 to TRBJ1-1; no clear D gene. The CDR3 totals 14 residues. Deletions cut 1 base from V and 0 bases from J, with 7 bases between. Germline values: CDR1 SGHRS, CDR2 YFSETQ. CDR3 residues: CASSLIVMNTEAFF. CDR3 coding DNA: TGCGCCAGCAGCTTGATCGTTATGAACACTGAAGCTTTCTTT.

The chain combines TRBV18 with TRBJ2-1; 11 bases map to TRBD2. This CDR3 has 15 amino acids. The trim removed 3 bases at V and 10 bases at J, leaving 8 bases unmatched. The V gene's germline CDR1 is KGHSH and CDR2 LQKENI. For the CDR3, the DNA is TGTGCCAGCTCACCCGGGACTAGCGGTCTTGGGGAGCAGTTCTTC. This translates into CASSPGTSGLGEQFF.

The CDR3: CASSPRGGHTQYF. DNA of the CDR3: TGTGCCAGCAGCCCCCGCGGCGGCCATACGCAGTATTTT. V and J are TRBV7-3 and TRBJ2-3; D not resolved. The germline V gene has CDR1 SGHTA and CDR2 FQGTGA. Trimming removed 5 bases at V and 7 bases at J, with 13 bases between. The CDR3 loop spans 13 amino acids.

The chain joins TRBV18 to TRBJ2-7, with D unresolved. Germline-derived CDR1 and CDR2 are KGHSH and LQKENI. Trimming shortened V by 2 bases and J by 3 bases, and 5 bases separated the two germline ends. The CDR3 has 12 amino acids. The chain's CDR3 is CASSPAGYEQYF. The CDR3 bases are TGTGCCAGCTCACCAGCAGGCTACGAGCAGTACTTC.

The chain uses TRBV6-1 and TRBJ1-1; D remains ambiguous. CDR1 and CDR2 (germline): MNHNS, SASEGT. Trimming left V 4 bases short and J 0 bases short, with 9 bases between. The CDR3 totals 14 residues. CDR3 coding DNA: TGTGCCAGCAGTGGAACCCCGTTGAACACTGAAGCTTTCTTT. The encoded protein is CASSGTPLNTEAFF.

This rearrangement joins TRBV7-2 to TRBJ2-2; tentatively, D is TRBD2 (5 bases). From germline, CDR1 is SGHTA and CDR2 FQGNSA. The CDR3 totals 15 residues. Deletions cut 5 bases from V and 6 bases from J, with 16 bases between. The CDR3 DNA follows: TGTGCCAGCAGCCCCTCATGGTACGGGGCCGGGGAGCTGTTTTTT. This gives the protein CASSPSWYGAGELFF.

J is TRBJ2-1 and V is TRBV28; no firm D call. The CDR3 loop spans 14 amino acids. Deletions cut 3 bases from V and 3 bases from J, with 9 bases between. CDR1 is MDHEN and CDR2 is SYDVKM in the germline V gene. CDR3 coding DNA: TGTGCCAGCAGTTTCCGGACGTTCTACAATGAGCAGTTCTTC. Translated: CASSFRTFYNEQFF. Full variable domain (rest looked up from reference TRBV28 and TRBJ2-1): DVKVTQSSRYLVKRTGEKVFLECVQDMDHENMFWYRQDPGLGLRLIYFSYDVKMKEKGDIPEGYSVSREKKERFSLILESASTNQTSMYLCASSFRTFYNEQFFGPGTRLTVL.

This clone was picked up one time. This sequence joins TRBV30 and TRBJ2-1; D gene uncertain. The CDR3 totals 12 residues. The germline CDR1 and CDR2 sequences are GTSNPN and SVGIG (reference sequence). Trimming removed 1 base at V and 11 bases at J, with 12 bases between. The CDR3 here is CAWSDVGNQQFF. DNA of the CDR3: TGTGCCTGGAGTGATGTGGGCAACCAGCAGTTCTTC. The full variable domain, with the rest looked up from reference TRBV30 and TRBJ2-1, is SQTIHQWPATLVQPVGSPLSLECTVEGTSNPNLYWYRQAAGRGLQLLFYSVGIGQISSEVPQNLSASRPQDRQFILSSKKLLLSDSGFYLCAWSDVGNQQFFGPGTRLTVL.

V usage is TRBV19 and J usage is TRBJ1-1; D gene unclear. This CDR3 has 14 amino acids. Trimming cost V 3 bases and J 8 bases, with 16 bases left between them. Germline V gives CDR1 LNHDA, CDR2 SQIVND (reference sequence). The CDR3 DNA sequence: TGTGCCAGTAGTATCCCGGCGACGACGGCCGAAGCTTTCTTT. Its translation: CASSIPATTAEAFF.

V and J are TRBV9 and TRBJ2-3; TRBD2 agrees at 12 bases. Germline assignment: CDR1 SGDLS and CDR2 YYNGEE. The V segment lost 1 base and the J segment 0 bases; nucleotides outside the gene matches: 6. The CDR3 is 18 amino acids. CDR3 residues: CASSVSELAGGSTDTQYF. The CDR3 DNA reads as TGTGCCAGCAGCGTAAGCGAACTAGCGGGAGGTAGCACAGATACGCAGTATTTT.

The chain uses TRBV19 and TRBJ1-5; TRBD1 matches at 8 bases. This CDR3 is built from 13 residues. After removal of 6 bases from V and 9 bases from J, the junction contained 7 bases not matched to a gene. From germline, CDR1 is LNHDA and CDR2 SQIVND (reference sequence). The CDR3 nucleotides are TGTGCCAGTAGCCAACACAGGGGGGGGCCCCAGCATTTT. It encodes CASSQHRGGPQHF.

The rearrangement uses TRBV6-5 and TRBJ1-1; 7 bases agree with TRBD1. V shed 4 bases and J 4 bases; nucleotides not matched to a gene: 3. Germline CDR1 is MNHEY and CDR2 is SVGAGI. This CDR3 contains 13 residues. The CDR3 DNA sequence: TGTGCCAGCAGTTTCAGGGGGGGCACTGAAGCTTTCTTT. Amino acid sequence: CASSFRGGTEAFF.

The chain carries TRBV13 and TRBJ1-1; D possibly corresponds to TRBD1 (6 bases). V was clipped by 5 bases and J by 0 bases, with 7 bases between them. CDR3 length: 13 residues. The germline CDR1 and CDR2 sequences are PRHDT and FYEKMQ (reference sequence). This chain's CDR3 is CASSAGVNTEAFF. Here the CDR3 DNA reads TGTGCCAGCAGCGCAGGGGTGAACACTGAAGCTTTCTTT.

J is TRBJ2-5 and V is TRBV5-1; TRBD2 matches at 12 bases. V gave up 5 bases and J gave up 9 bases; unmatched junction bases: 8. This CDR3 has 14 residues. The V gene's germline CDR1 is SGHRS and CDR2 YFSETQ. CDR3 coding DNA: TGCGCCAGCAGGCCCGCGGCTAGCGGGAGGGCCCAGTACTTC. It translates to CASRPAASGRAQYF.

This sequence joins TRBV29-1 and TRBJ2-1; 12 positions match TRBD2. The V gene end was trimmed by 3 bases and the J gene end by 2 bases; junction bases not matched to a gene: 5. Germline V CDR1 and CDR2: SQVTM, ANQGSEA. The CDR3 runs 16 residues. This CDR3 is CSVEGASGRAYNEQFF. The CDR3 DNA reads as TGCAGCGTTGAGGGGGCTAGCGGGAGGGCCTACAATGAGCAGTTCTTC.

The chain links TRBV30 to TRBJ2-5; no clear D. V shed 4 bases and J shed 4 bases, with 7 bases lying between them. CDR3 length: 11 amino acids. The V gene's germline CDR1 is GTSNPN and CDR2 SVGIG (reference sequence). The CDR3 nucleotides read TGTGCCTGGAAAGTAGGAGAGACCCAGTACTTC. Translation: CAWKVGETQYF.